The T cell receptor beta chain under discussion was sequenced for a study of T cell repertoires in cytomegalovirus infection. There are 14 residues in the CDR3. V was clipped by 3 bases and J by 8 bases, with 11 bases between them. TCRdb reanalysed the reads using MiXCR and keeps one entry per CDR3 protein. The sample consists of about 740,000 distinct CDR3 sequences, roughly a third of them appearing once. This TCR was recovered from a human donor in good health (CMV status not recorded). Some clones in this sample may be carry-over from other donors' samples. The rearrangement joins TRBV12-3 or TRBV12-4 to TRBJ1-6; D gene uncertain. Specimen: PBMCs. The CDR3: CASSFVRPDSPLHF. CDR3 coding DNA: TGTGCCAGCAGTTTTGTGCGGCCCGATTCACCCCTCCACTTT.